A single sample is the source of the 21 T cell receptor beta chains below, sequenced in a study of T cell responses to AZD1222 COVID-19 vaccine. The method was immunoSEQ multiplex PCR; TCRdb's version includes in-frame clones alone and lacks a portion of them. The table has 95,000 to 100,000 clones, roughly 87% seen once. This specimen was peripheral blood, taken on day 0 of AZD1222 vaccination. The receptors derive from an adult in good health.

The genes are TRBV7-3 and TRBJ2-7; 12 bases match TRBD2. Germline V gene lookup returns CDR1 SGHTA and CDR2 FQGTGA. After removal of 4 bases from V and 2 bases from J, the junction contained 3 bases not matched to a gene. The length of the CDR3 is 15 residues. CDR3 region: CASSSRTSGTYEQYF. For the CDR3, the DNA is TGTGCCAGCAGCTCCAGGACTAGCGGGACCTACGAGCAGTACTTC.

This chain uses TRBV28 with TRBJ2-2, with 10 bases aligning to TRBD2. J gave up 5 bases and V 3 bases, and 15 bases lay outside the gene matches. The CDR3 is 19 residues long. Germline-derived CDR1 and CDR2 are MDHEN and SYDVKM. The CDR3: CASSFPSSSGSRRTGELFF. The CDR3 bases are TGTGCCAGCAGTTTCCCCTCTTCTAGCGGGAGTAGACGAACCGGGGAGCTGTTTTTT.

The rearrangement links TRBV11-3 to TRBJ2-1, with D hard to call. The CDR3 runs to 13 residues. Germline lookup yields CDR1 SGHNT and CDR2 YENEEA. Between the trimmed V and J ends, which lost 5 bases and 4 bases, there was a span of 9 bases. The CDR3 DNA sequence: TGTGCCAGCAGCGACCGCGGATACAATGAGCAGTTCTTC. It translates to CASSDRGYNEQFF.

The V call is TRBV7-2, the J call TRBJ1-2; unclear D gene. Germline-derived CDR1 and CDR2 are SGHTA and FQGNSA. V lost 0 bases, J lost 4 bases, and 12 bases lay in between. The CDR3 sequence is 15 residues long. The CDR3 coding sequence is TGTGCCAGCAGCTTAGCGCCTGGGGAGGGCTATGGCTACACCTTC. This translates into CASSLAPGEGYGYTF.

The genes are TRBV5-8 and TRBJ2-1; 8 bases match TRBD2. The V and J ends lost 4 bases and 5 bases, in that order; junction bases with no gene match: 11. CDR3 size: 16 residues. Per the germline V gene, CDR1 is SGHTS and CDR2 is YDEGEE. CDR3 coding DNA: TGTGCCAGCAGCCTGGGGGTCCAGCGGGGGAACAATGAGCAGTTCTTC. It is translated as CASSLGVQRGNNEQFF.

The chain couples TRBV28 to TRBJ2-5, with D possibly matching TRBD2 (6 bases). CDR3 length: 15 amino acids. The germline V and J ends were trimmed by 1 base and 3 bases, with 12 bases remaining between them. The germline CDR1 and CDR2 sequences are MDHEN and SYDVKM. The CDR3 protein is CASSLSRAGKETQYF. The CDR3 region has the DNA TGTGCCAGCAGTTTATCACGCGCGGGGAAAGAGACCCAGTACTTC.

A few counts support this clone. This chain uses TRBV5-5 with TRBJ1-2, with D unresolved. Germline CDR1 and CDR2: SGHKS and YYEKEE (reference sequence). V lost 0 bases and J lost 5, with 5 bases in between. This CDR3 is 12 amino acids long. The CDR3 spells CASSLAVYGYTF. DNA for the CDR3: TGTGCCAGCAGCTTGGCGGTGTATGGCTACACCTTC.

The chain has TRBV27 and TRBJ1-5; possibly TRBD1 for D (5 bases). CDR3 length: 14 residues. CDR1 and CDR2 (germline): MNHEY, SMNVEV (reference sequence). The V end was cut by 2 bases, the J end by 5 bases, with 10 bases between. CDR3 loop: CASSLQGRHQPQHF. The CDR3 region has the DNA TGTGCCAGCAGTTTACAGGGCAGGCATCAGCCCCAGCATTTT.

The chain combines TRBV10-3 with TRBJ2-5; the match to TRBD1 covers 9 bases. V was clipped by 6 bases and J by 4 bases; unmatched bases: 6. CDR1 and CDR2 (germline): ENHRY, SYGVKD. The CDR3 has 14 amino acids. This chain's CDR3 is CAIRDRTGAETQYF. In DNA form, the CDR3 reads TGTGCCATCAGAGACCGGACAGGGGCAGAGACCCAGTACTTC.

The chain links TRBV11-2 to TRBJ2-7; D is unclear. The CDR3 loop spans 11 amino acids. Trimming left V 8 bases short and J 6 bases short, with 11 bases between. In germline, CDR1 is SGHAT, CDR2 FQNNGV. This chain's CDR3 is CASGPLGEQYF. The CDR3 DNA reads TGTGCCAGCGGACCCCTTGGCGAGCAGTACTTC.

The rearrangement joins TRBV30 to TRBJ1-6; a possible D gene is TRBD1 (5 bases). Germline CDR1 is GTSNPN and CDR2 is SVGIG (reference sequence). Trimming took 2 bases from V and 9 from J, leaving 8 bases between them. The CDR3 totals 12 residues. CDR3: CAWSFQGSPLHF. The CDR3 DNA follows: TGTGCCTGGAGTTTTCAGGGTTCACCCCTCCACTTT.

The chain is built from TRBV4-2 and TRBJ2-5; no clear D gene. The V gene lost 0 bases and the J gene lost 5 bases, with 7 bases spanning the gap. The V gene's germline CDR1 is LGHNA and CDR2 YNFKEQ. The CDR3 is 13 amino acids. The CDR3 bases are TGTGCCAGCAGCCAAGAGAGGCTGGAGACCCAGTACTTC. Its protein product is CASSQERLETQYF.

This rearrangement joins TRBV15 to TRBJ2-3; TRBD2 agrees at 9 bases. Per the germline V gene, CDR1 is LNHNV and CDR2 is YYDKDF (reference sequence). The V segment lost 5 bases and the J segment 6 bases; nucleotides outside the gene matches: 6. The CDR3 covers 14 residues. CDR3 bases: TGTGCCACCAGCCTCGCGGGGGGGTCCGATACGCAGTATTTT. Protein: CATSLAGGSDTQYF.

This clone was detected only once. The chain has TRBV11-1 and TRBJ2-2; a possible D gene is TRBD2 (5 bases). The CDR3 covers 15 residues. Trimming pared 3 bases from V and 6 bases from J, leaving 14 bases between. Per germline, CDR1 SGHAT and CDR2 FQDESV (reference sequence). DNA of the CDR3: TGTGCCAGCAGCTTTGGCGGGTCGGTGGCCGGGGAGCTGTTTTTT. It yields the protein CASSFGGSVAGELFF.

The chain employs TRBV3-1 (or the pseudogene TRBV3-2) and TRBJ1-1; 10 positions agree with TRBD1. Trimming at V came to 3 bases and at J to 7 bases, leaving 5 bases not matched to a gene. This CDR3 is built from 14 residues. Germline values: CDR1 LGHDT, CDR2 YNNKEL (reference sequence). The CDR3: CASSHSGQGIEAFF. Written as DNA, the CDR3 is TGTGCCAGCAGCCATTCGGGACAGGGGATTGAAGCTTTCTTT.

V and J are TRBV5-1 and TRBJ1-2; no clear D. The V gene's germline CDR1 is SGHRS and CDR2 YFSETQ. CDR3 size: 12 residues. Trimming took off 0 bases at V and 4 bases at J, with 4 bases between the two ends. The CDR3 region is CASSLGAYGYTF. The CDR3, as DNA: TGCGCCAGCAGCTTGGGGGCCTATGGCTACACCTTC. The variable domain in full, completed from reference TRBV5-1 and TRBJ1-2, reads KAGVTQTPRYLIKTRGQQVTLSCSPISGHRSVSWYQQTPGQGLQFLFEYFSETQRNKGNFPGRFSGRQFSNSRSEMNVSTLELGDSALYLCASSLGAYGYTFGSGTRLTVV.

A single count supports this clone. The gene calls are TRBV2 and TRBJ1-4; no firm D call. CDR3 length: 15 residues. Germline CDR1 SNHLY, CDR2 FYNNEI. The germline V and J ends were trimmed by 5 bases and 5 bases, with 15 bases remaining between them. The CDR3 sequence: CASSLYRGINEKLFF. The CDR3 region has the DNA TGTGCCAGCAGTTTGTACCGAGGAATAAATGAAAAACTGTTTTTT.

This chain uses TRBV14 with TRBJ2-1; 10 bases map to TRBD1. The J segment lost 3 bases and the V segment lost 2 bases, leaving 1 base of the junction unmatched. CDR1 and CDR2 from the germline V gene are SGHDN and FVKESK. This CDR3 spans 15 amino acids. Here the CDR3 reads CASSQRTGGYNEQFF. The CDR3 coding sequence is TGTGCCAGCAGCCAAAGGACAGGGGGCTACAATGAGCAGTTCTTC.

The chain joins TRBV7-6 to TRBJ2-5; TRBD2 matches at 13 bases. V dropped 3 bases and J dropped 2; count of bases not matched to a gene: 3. CDR1 SGHVS and CDR2 FNYEAQ come from the germline V gene. This CDR3 is 16 amino acids long. DNA for the CDR3: TGTGCCAGCAGCTTGGGACTAGCGGGAATACAAGAGACCCAGTACTTC. Its protein product is CASSLGLAGIQETQYF.

The genes are TRBV19 and TRBJ1-2; 12 bases agree with TRBD1. The V gene's germline CDR1 is LNHDA and CDR2 SQIVND (reference sequence). This CDR3 contains 17 residues. Trimming cost V 4 bases and J 4 bases; bases outside gene matches: 10. CDR3 region: CASSNRDRGLEGYGYTF. For the CDR3, the DNA is TGTGCCAGTAGTAACCGGGACAGGGGGCTAGAAGGCTATGGCTACACCTTC.

This clone was seen only once. V usage is TRBV7-2 and J usage is TRBJ2-5; TRBD2 matches 10 bases. After removal of 1 base from V and 5 bases from J, the junction contained 7 bases not matched to a gene. This CDR3 region has 16 residues. Germline assignment: CDR1 SGHTA and CDR2 FQGNSA. The CDR3 protein is CASSLGSSGSQETQYF. The CDR3 DNA is TGTGCCAGCAGCTTAGGTTCTAGCGGGAGTCAGGAGACCCAGTACTTC.